Listed below are T cell receptor beta chains from one sample, sequenced in a study of blood T cell repertoires in COVID-19. Only in-frame clones appear in the TCRdb table, and some are missing; sequencing was by immunoSEQ multiplex PCR. The sample has 50,000 to 55,000 clones; around 83% are singletons. Sequenced material: peripheral blood. These receptor sequences come from a man between 60 and 70 years old with acute or convalescent COVID-19. Both conserved end residues are part of each CDR3. Fields, in order: J gene, clone size, D gene, V gene, CDR3 DNA, CDR3 protein. A D gene is named only where the DNA matches it firmly. Clone size is shown for a subset of rows, as once, few, many or a class of expanded clone.

TRBJ2-2 NA NA TRBV5-1 TGCGCCAGCAGCTTGAGCGACGATCGGACCGGGGAGCTGTTTTTT CASSLSDDRTGELFF
TRBJ2-3 NA TRBD2 TRBV5-1 TGCGCCAGCAGCCCCCCTACCGGGGCGGGAGGAACAGATACGCAGTATTTT CASSPPTGAGGTDTQYF
TRBJ1-2 NA NA TRBV6-5 TGTGCCAGCAGTTACTCGAGAGGTGTCTATGGCTACACCTTC CASSYSRGVYGYTF
TRBJ1-1 NA TRBD1 TRBV5-1 TGCGCCAGCAGCCTCGGACAGGGGAGAACTGAAGCTTTCTTT CASSLGQGRTEAFF
TRBJ2-7 NA NA TRBV21-1 TGTGCCAGCAGCAAGGGGGCAGCGGCCACTAGCTCCTACGAGCAGTACTTC CASSKGAAATSSYEQYF
TRBJ2-3 NA NA TRBV24-1 TGTGCCACCAGTCAACGCCGACTAGATACGCAGTATTTT CATSQRRLDTQYF
TRBJ2-3 NA TRBD2 TRBV5-4 TGTGCCAGCGCTGTTAGCGGGATAGATACGCAGTATTTT CASAVSGIDTQYF
TRBJ1-2 NA NA TRBV28 TGTGCCAGCATGGGGGGGGGACGTTGGTACGGCTACACCTTC CASMGGGRWYGYTF
TRBJ2-3 NA NA TRBV3-1/TRBV3-2 TGTGCCAGCAGCCCCTACGTCCCAGATACGCAGTATTTT CASSPYVPDTQYF
TRBJ2-2 few TRBD1 TRBV9 TGTGCCAGCAGCCTAGGAAACAGGGGAAGGGCCGGGGAGCTGTTTTTT CASSLGNRGRAGELFF
TRBJ1-2 NA TRBD1 TRBV5-4 TGTGCCAGCAACTTTCAGGGGGAGAACTATGGCTACACCTTC CASNFQGENYGYTF
TRBJ1-6 few NA TRBV23-1 TGCGCCAGCAGTGAGGGGGAAGCCTCCTATAATTCACCCCTCCACTTT CASSEGEASYNSPLHF
TRBJ2-1 NA TRBD1 TRBV28 TGTGCCAGCAGTTTGGGGCAGGGGGCGAATTTTTACAATGAGCAGTTCTTC CASSLGQGANFYNEQFF
TRBJ2-2 once NA TRBV27 TGTGCCAGCAGTCCGCGGCTTGTCGGGGGAAAGCTGTTTTTT CASSPRLVGGKLFF
TRBJ1-6 NA TRBD1 TRBV28 TGTGCCATCGGGACAGTTAATTCACCCCTCCACTTT CAIGTVNSPLHF
TRBJ2-7 NA NA TRBV19 TGTGCCAGTAAGCGGCGCCATGGCGAGGGCTCCTACGAGCAGTACTTC CASKRRHGEGSYEQYF
TRBJ2-2 NA NA TRBV27 TGTGCCAGCACTCTGAGGGGGACCGGGGAGCTGTTTTTT CASTLRGTGELFF
TRBJ2-3 NA TRBD2 TRBV9 TGTGCCAGCAGCCCCCGTGACCGGGAGGGAGGTGATACGCAGTATTTT CASSPRDREGGDTQYF
TRBJ2-3 NA TRBD2 TRBV27 TGTGCCAGCAATTCCATGCTGGGACTAGCGGGAGGAGCAGATACGCAGTATTTT CASNSMLGLAGGADTQYF
TRBJ2-7 once TRBD1 TRBV27 TGTGCCAGCAGTCCCTCGACAGGGACCACCTACGAGCAGTACTTC CASSPSTGTTYEQYF
TRBJ1-1 NA TRBD1 TRBV28 TGTGCCAGCAGTTTAATACAGGGGAGGACTGAAGCTTTCTTT CASSLIQGRTEAFF
TRBJ1-1 NA NA TRBV29-1 TGCAGCGTTTTAGGGGAAGAAGCTTTCTTT CSVLGEEAFF
TRBJ1-1 NA NA TRBV12-3/TRBV12-4 TGTGCCAGCAGGTCCCAGGGAGGGGGAGCTTTCTTT CASRSQGGGAFF
TRBJ2-7 NA NA TRBV6-1 TGTGCCAGCAGTGAGGATCATGGGGCATCACGAGGGCAGTACTTC CASSEDHGASRGQYF
TRBJ1-1 NA NA TRBV24-1 TGTGCCACCAGTGATTTGACGGACACTGAAGCTTTCTTT CATSDLTDTEAFF
TRBJ1-1 NA NA TRBV9 TGTGCCAGCAGCGTAGTCGTGAACACTGAAGCTTTCTTT CASSVVVNTEAFF
TRBJ1-3 NA NA TRBV19 TGTGCCAGTAGTGCGGAGACAGTTATCGCCTCTGGAAACACCATATATTTT CASSAETVIASGNTIYF
TRBJ1-6 NA TRBD1 TRBV28 TGTGCCAGCAGATACACAGGGGGTCGTAATTCACCCCTCCACTTT CASRYTGGRNSPLHF